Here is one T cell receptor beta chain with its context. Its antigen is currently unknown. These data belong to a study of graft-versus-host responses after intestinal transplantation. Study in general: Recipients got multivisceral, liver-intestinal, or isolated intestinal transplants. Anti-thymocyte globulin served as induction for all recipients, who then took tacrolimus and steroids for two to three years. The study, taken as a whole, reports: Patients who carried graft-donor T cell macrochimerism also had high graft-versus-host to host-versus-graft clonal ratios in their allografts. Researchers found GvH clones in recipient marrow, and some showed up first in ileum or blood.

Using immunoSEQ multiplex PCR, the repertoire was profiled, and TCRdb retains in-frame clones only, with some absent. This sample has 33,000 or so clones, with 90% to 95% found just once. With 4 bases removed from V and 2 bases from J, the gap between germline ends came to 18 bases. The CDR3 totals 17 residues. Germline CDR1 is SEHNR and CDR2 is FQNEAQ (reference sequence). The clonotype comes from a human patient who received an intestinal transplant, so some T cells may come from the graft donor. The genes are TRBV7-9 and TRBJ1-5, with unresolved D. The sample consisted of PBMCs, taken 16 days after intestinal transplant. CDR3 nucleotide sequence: TGTGCCAGCAGCTATGGGCCAGCAAAAGGCCGCAATCAGCCCCAGCATTTT. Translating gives CASSYGPAKGRNQPQHF.